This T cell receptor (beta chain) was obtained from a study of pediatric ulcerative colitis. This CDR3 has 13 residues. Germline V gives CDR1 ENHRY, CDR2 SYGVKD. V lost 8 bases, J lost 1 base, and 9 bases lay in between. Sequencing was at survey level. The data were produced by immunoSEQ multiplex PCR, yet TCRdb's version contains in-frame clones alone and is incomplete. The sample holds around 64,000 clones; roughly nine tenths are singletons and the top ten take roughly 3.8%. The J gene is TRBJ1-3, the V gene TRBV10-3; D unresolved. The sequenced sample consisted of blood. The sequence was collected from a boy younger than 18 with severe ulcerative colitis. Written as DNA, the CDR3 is TGTGCCATCGGTCGAGCATCTGGAAACACCATATATTTT. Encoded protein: CAIGRASGNTIYF.